This T cell receptor (beta chain) was identified in a study of blood T cell repertoires in COVID-19. In the study overall: Acute-phase and convalescent COVID-19 samples originated in the United States, Italy and Spain.

Trimming pared 6 bases from V and 3 bases from J, leaving 18 bases between. The CDR3 is 15 amino acids. The germline V gene has CDR1 MNHEY and CDR2 SVGAGI. Original analysis: For nucleated cells, counts were estimated from reference gene primer amplification. Profiling relied on immunoSEQ multiplex PCR, and the TCRdb table lists in-frame clones only, not all of them. The DNA gave D and trimming, while V, J and clone size come from that table. The repertoire consists of over 75,000 clones, with approximately 78% occurring once and the leading ten covering more than 1%. The specimen sequenced was peripheral blood. The clonotype originates from a woman older than 75 with acute or convalescent COVID-19. The gene calls are TRBV6-5 and TRBJ2-7, with D perhaps matching TRBD1 (6 bases). CDR3 bases: TGTGCCAGCAGGGATACAGGGTCAGCAGTCTACGAGCAGTACTTC. As protein: CASRDTGSAVYEQYF.